A selection of T cell receptor beta chains follows, all from one sample in a study of blood T cell repertoires in COVID-19. This table comes from immunoSEQ multiplex PCR, and its TCRdb copy is limited to in-frame clones, with some not included. The table records roughly 400,000 clones, 75% to 90% of them present only once. The sample consisted of PBMCs or T cells enriched from blood (not recorded which). Source of these receptors: a young man who had recovered from COVID-19. Each CDR3 is given with its conserved first and last residue. The D gene is left open where the match is weak. A clone size is listed for some rows: how often the clone was seen (once, few, many), or a class if it is expanded.

size: -; D: TRBD2; J: TRBJ2-3; V: TRBV4-1; DNA: TGCGCCAGCAGCCAGGCTAGCGGTAAAGATACGCAGTATTTT; CDR3: CASSQASGKDTQYF
size: -; D: -; J: TRBJ2-5; V: TRBV20-1; DNA: TGCAGTGTTTGGACGGGGGAGACCCAGTACTTC; CDR3: CSVWTGETQYF
size: -; D: -; J: TRBJ2-5; V: TRBV10-2; DNA: TGCGCCAGCAGTTTTTCGGAGACCCAGTACTTC; CDR3: CASSFSETQYF
size: -; D: -; J: TRBJ1-5; V: TRBV6-5; DNA: TGTGCCAGCAGTCCTGCAGGGGCCCTCAATCAGCCCCAGCATTTT; CDR3: CASSPAGALNQPQHF
size: -; D: TRBD2; J: TRBJ2-5; V: TRBV27; DNA: TGTGCCAGCAGAGTATCCGGGACTAGCGGGAGGGGGCAAGAGACCCAGTACTTC; CDR3: CASRVSGTSGRGQETQYF
size: -; D: TRBD1; J: TRBJ2-7; V: TRBV5-1; DNA: TGCGCCAGGACCCAAAGTGGGACAGGGGACGCCTACGAGCAGTACTTC; CDR3: CARTQSGTGDAYEQYF
size: -; D: -; J: TRBJ1-2; V: TRBV28; DNA: TGTGCCAGCAGTGAGGAGGGACCATCGGTTGGCTACACCTTC; CDR3: CASSEEGPSVGYTF
size: -; D: TRBD2; J: TRBJ2-7; V: TRBV7-9; DNA: TGTGCCAGCAGCTTAGACGGGAGGGGGTACTTC; CDR3: CASSLDGRGYF
size: -; D: TRBD2; J: TRBJ2-2; V: TRBV13; DNA: TGTGCCAGCAGCTCCCGGTCCGGAGCGGGAGGAAGTCGGACCGGGGAGCTGTTTTTT; CDR3: CASSSRSGAGGSRTGELFF
size: -; D: TRBD2; J: TRBJ2-5; V: TRBV29-1; DNA: TGCAGCGTTGTTCCAGCGGGAGTAGAGACCCAGTACTTC; CDR3: CSVVPAGVETQYF
size: -; D: TRBD1; J: TRBJ1-2; V: TRBV29-1; DNA: TGCAGCGTTGCCGAGGGGGCTAATGGCTACACCTTC; CDR3: CSVAEGANGYTF
size: -; D: -; J: TRBJ2-1; V: TRBV29-1; DNA: TGCAGCGTTGCTCGGGGGTATGGGTACAATGAGCAGTTCTTC; CDR3: CSVARGYGYNEQFF
size: -; D: -; J: TRBJ2-2; V: TRBV5-1; DNA: TGCGCCAGCAGCGCCTCTAGCGTCTCCACCGGGGAGCTGTTTTTT; CDR3: CASSASSVSTGELFF
size: once; D: -; J: TRBJ2-5; V: TRBV9; DNA: TGTGCCAGCAGCGTAACTTCAGGGGCTCAAGAGACCCAGTACTTC; CDR3: CASSVTSGAQETQYF
size: -; D: TRBD2; J: TRBJ2-1; V: TRBV15; DNA: TGTGCCACCAGCAGTCCCGCCGGGACTAGCGAGAAACCCTACAATGAGCAGTTCTTC; CDR3: CATSSPAGTSEKPYNEQFF
size: -; D: TRBD1; J: TRBJ1-5; V: TRBV19; DNA: TGTGCCAGTAGTAGGGACAGGGCCGAACAGCCCCAGCATTTT; CDR3: CASSRDRAEQPQHF
size: -; D: TRBD2; J: TRBJ2-7; V: TRBV7-9; DNA: TGTGCCAGCAGCGCCACGACTAGCGGGGCCCGCTTC; CDR3: CASSATTSGARF
size: -; D: -; J: TRBJ2-1; V: TRBV10-3; DNA: TGTGCCATCAGTGCAGTGACAGGAGACTCCTACAATGAGCAGTTCTTC; CDR3: CAISAVTGDSYNEQFF
size: -; D: -; J: TRBJ2-1; V: TRBV13; DNA: TGTGCCAGCAGCTTAGGAGGGAGGGGGACCTACAATGAGCAGTTCTTC; CDR3: CASSLGGRGTYNEQFF
size: -; D: -; J: TRBJ2-1; V: TRBV30; DNA: TGTGCCTGGAGTGGTCTAGCGATGGCTGAGCAGTTCTTC; CDR3: CAWSGLAMAEQFF
size: -; D: -; J: TRBJ2-1; V: TRBV5-1; DNA: TGCGCCAGCAGCTTGGAAGGCAGGGGATGGGAGCAGTTCTTC; CDR3: CASSLEGRGWEQFF
size: once; D: -; J: TRBJ2-1; V: TRBV28; DNA: TGTGCCAGCAGTTTTGGCCCTCCCGATGAGCAGTTCTTC; CDR3: CASSFGPPDEQFF
size: -; D: -; J: TRBJ2-2; V: TRBV5-8; DNA: TGTGCCAGCAGCTTTGGGGGGTCCGGGGAGCTGTTTTTT; CDR3: CASSFGGSGELFF
size: -; D: -; J: TRBJ2-3; V: TRBV5-1; DNA: TGCGCCAGCAGCTTCGTCCAGGGGGGCGAAGGAAATACGCAGTATTTT; CDR3: CASSFVQGGEGNTQYF
size: -; D: -; J: TRBJ2-3; V: TRBV30; DNA: TGTGCCTGGGCGCCAGCAGATACGCAGTATTTT; CDR3: CAWAPADTQYF
size: -; D: TRBD1; J: TRBJ1-2; V: TRBV28; DNA: TGTGCCAGCAGTGTAACAGGGGGCGTAGGCTACACCTTC; CDR3: CASSVTGGVGYTF
size: -; D: TRBD1; J: TRBJ2-3; V: TRBV10-2; DNA: TGCGCCAGCAGAGGCATTGGGGACAGAAGCACAGATACGCAGTATTTT; CDR3: CASRGIGDRSTDTQYF
size: -; D: -; J: TRBJ1-6; V: TRBV28; DNA: TGTGCCAGCAGTTTGAGGGACTCCTATAATTCACCCCTCCACTTT; CDR3: CASSLRDSYNSPLHF
size: -; D: TRBD1; J: TRBJ1-1; V: TRBV29-1; DNA: TGCAGCGCCGGGACAGGACGAACTGAAGCTTTCTTT; CDR3: CSAGTGRTEAFF
size: -; D: -; J: TRBJ2-1; V: TRBV9; DNA: TGTGCCAGCAGCGCGCAGGGAATTGGGTCCTACAATGAGCAGTTCTTC; CDR3: CASSAQGIGSYNEQFF
size: -; D: -; J: TRBJ1-2; V: TRBV9; DNA: TGTGCCAGCAGCACCGGGAACCCTTTAACTAGCGACTATGGCTACACCTTC; CDR3: CASSTGNPLTSDYGYTF
size: -; D: -; J: TRBJ2-5; V: TRBV4-1; DNA: TGCGCCAGCAGCCAAGGAGGCGGGGGCGGAGGGAAGACCCAGTACTTC; CDR3: CASSQGGGGGGKTQYF
size: -; D: -; J: TRBJ2-1; V: TRBV5-1; DNA: TGCGCCAGCAGCTTACAGGGGTCAACTAGCGGAATAAGGGCGAGCTCCTACAATGAGCAGTTCTTC; CDR3: CASSLQGSTSGIRASSYNEQFF
size: -; D: -; J: TRBJ1-3; V: TRBV5-1; DNA: TGCGCCAGCAGCTTGAGGGGCGGCTCTGGAAACACCATATATTTT; CDR3: CASSLRGGSGNTIYF
size: -; D: -; J: TRBJ2-1; V: TRBV16; DNA: TGTGCCAGCAGCCAATCGGGACACCTCTACAATGAGCAGTTCTTC; CDR3: CASSQSGHLYNEQFF
size: -; D: -; J: TRBJ1-1; V: TRBV11-2; DNA: TGTGCCAGCAGCTCAAACATGAACACTGAAGCTTTCTTT; CDR3: CASSSNMNTEAFF
size: -; D: -; J: TRBJ1-1; V: TRBV5-6; DNA: TGTGCCAGCAGCTTATACAGGAACACTGAAGCTTTCTTT; CDR3: CASSLYRNTEAFF
size: -; D: -; J: TRBJ2-1; V: TRBV29-1; DNA: TGCAGCGTTCCGAGCGGATCTCGCTCCTACAATGAGCAGTTCTTC; CDR3: CSVPSGSRSYNEQFF
size: -; D: -; J: TRBJ1-2; V: TRBV2; DNA: TGTGCCAGCAGCTGGGCAGGGGACGGCTACACCTTC; CDR3: CASSWAGDGYTF
size: -; D: TRBD1; J: TRBJ1-1; V: TRBV10-3; DNA: TGTGCCATCAGTGAGTCGACAGGGGTTCTTATGAACACTGAAGCTTTCTTT; CDR3: CAISESTGVLMNTEAFF
size: few; D: -; J: TRBJ1-6; V: TRBV7-2; DNA: TGTGCCAGCAGCTTAAGTGAGTCGGTTTCACCCCTCCACTTT; CDR3: CASSLSESVSPLHF
size: -; D: TRBD1; J: TRBJ2-6; V: TRBV19; DNA: TGTGCCAGTAGATCGACCCGACAGGGGGCCTCTGGGGCCAACGTCCTGACTTTC; CDR3: CASRSTRQGASGANVLTF